This T cell receptor beta chain was retrieved from a study of cytomegalovirus exposure and HLA in healthy donors. Findings of the study overall: The authors later found HLA-associated TCR beta chains more clonally expanded than equally common others. The study reported that TCR beta sequences accurately predicted HLA-A and HLA-B alleles in most subjects.

The PCR was carried out with 60 Vbeta primers and 13 Jbeta primers. The table came from immunoSEQ multiplex PCR; TCRdb's copy has only in-frame clones and leaves some out. The sample comprises over 100,000 clones, just under 75% of which are singletons, and 6.6% rests with the top ten. Comments on this clone: Its specificity is unknown.

This CDR3 contains 16 residues. The V end was cut by 0 bases, the J end by 2 bases, with 15 bases between. Germline V gene lookup returns CDR1 SGHKS and CDR2 YYEKEE (reference sequence). This TCR came from a man aged 35-49 years in good health and CMV-seropositive. The chain has TRBV5-5 and TRBJ2-7; the D gene is possibly TRBD2 (7 bases). Sequenced material: PBMCs. In nucleotides, the CDR3 is TGTGCCAGCAGCTTGGCCGGGGGGCCGTACACCTACGAGCAGTACTTC. Residues: CASSLAGGPYTYEQYF.